What follows describes a single T cell receptor beta chain. This CDR3 is built from 15 residues. Per the germline V gene, CDR1 is SGHTA and CDR2 is FQGTGA. V was clipped by 2 bases and J by 3 bases, with 10 bases between them. The source of the sample is a study of T cells after yellow fever vaccination. Study overall: The authors prepared low-cell-number fractions using SMART-Seq v4 Ultra Low Input.

Template switching by 5'RACE produced TCR cDNA, adding a universal primer site and UMIs. TCRdb called the 5' RACE reads again in MiXCR, with one record for every CDR3 protein. This repertoire shows about 430,000 distinct CDR3 sequences, roughly a sixth found once; its top ten account for roughly a sixth. The rearrangement links TRBV7-3 to TRBJ2-2; D remains ambiguous. This TCR was sampled from a man aged 18 to 29 who received the YFV17D yellow fever vaccine. Sequenced here: PBMCs, sampled before the yellow fever booster vaccination. In DNA form, the CDR3 reads TGTGCCAGCAGCTTAGATCGGGCATACACCGGGGAGCTGTTTTTT. Protein product: CASSLDRAYTGELFF.